The TCR beta chain described here comes from a study of T cells after posttransplantation cyclophosphamide. The naive gate required viable CD3+CD4+ or CD3+CD8+ cells with CCR7+CD45RA+CD45RO-CD95-CD27+CD28+ phenotype. The CDR3 covers 13 residues. V lost 3 bases to trimming and J lost 7 bases, with 13 bases between them. The germline V gene has CDR1 SQVTM and CDR2 ANQGSEA. Of note for this clone: The antigen is unknown.

The method was immunoSEQ multiplex PCR; TCRdb's version includes in-frame clones alone and lacks a portion of them. The data hold 11,000 or so clones, with approximately 95% observed a single time. Study conclusions and caveats: TRB clonality was highly associated with recipient CMV seropositivity and reactivation. Donor-recipient repertoire similarity was low at 1-2 months, rising over year one. TRB overlap between skin or GI tissue T cells and blood was limited.

Sequencing used naive CD8+ T cells sorted from PBMCs. This receptor was obtained from a man aged 30 to 39 in good health and a related stem cell transplant donor. V usage is TRBV29-1 and J usage is TRBJ2-1; D is ambiguous. The CDR3 reads CSVEEFSGNEQFF. CDR3 DNA sequence: TGCAGCGTTGAGGAGTTTTCCGGGAATGAGCAGTTCTTC.